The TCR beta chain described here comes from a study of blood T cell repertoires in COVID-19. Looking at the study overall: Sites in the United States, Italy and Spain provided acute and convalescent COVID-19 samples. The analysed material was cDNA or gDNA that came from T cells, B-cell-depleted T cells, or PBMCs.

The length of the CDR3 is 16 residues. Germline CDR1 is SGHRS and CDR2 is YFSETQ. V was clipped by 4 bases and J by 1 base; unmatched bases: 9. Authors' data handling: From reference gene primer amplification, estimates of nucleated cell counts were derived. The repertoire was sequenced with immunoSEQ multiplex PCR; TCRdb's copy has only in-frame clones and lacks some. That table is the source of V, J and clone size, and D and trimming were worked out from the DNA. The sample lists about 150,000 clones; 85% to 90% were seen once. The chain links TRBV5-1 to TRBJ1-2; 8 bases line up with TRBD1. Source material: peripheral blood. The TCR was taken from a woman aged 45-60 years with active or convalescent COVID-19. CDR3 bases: TGCGCCAGCAGCAAGGGACAGGACCCTTATAACTATGGCTACACCTTC. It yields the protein CASSKGQDPYNYGYTF.